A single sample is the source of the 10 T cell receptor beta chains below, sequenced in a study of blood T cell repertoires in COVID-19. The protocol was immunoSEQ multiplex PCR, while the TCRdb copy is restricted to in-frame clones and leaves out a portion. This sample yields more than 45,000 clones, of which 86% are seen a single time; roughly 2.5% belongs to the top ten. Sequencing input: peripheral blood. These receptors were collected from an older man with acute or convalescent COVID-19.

CDR3 in DNA: TGTGCCAGCAGCCAAGTAGGTACAGGTGGCTATGGCTACACCTTC. Its translation: CASSQVGTGGYGYTF. This chain uses TRBV14 with TRBJ1-2; D possibly corresponds to TRBD1 (5 bases). Germline V lookup: CDR1 SGHDN, CDR2 FVKESK. Trimming removed 1 base from V and 4 bases from J, with 13 bases in between. The CDR3 runs 15 residues. The entire variable domain, with the rest obtained from reference TRBV14 and TRBJ1-2, is as follows: EAGVTQFPSHSVIEKGQTVTLRCDPISGHDNLYWYRRVMGKEIKFLLHFVKESKQDESGMPNNRFLAERTGGTYSTLKVQPAELEDSGVYFCASSQVGTGGYGYTFGSGTRLTVV.

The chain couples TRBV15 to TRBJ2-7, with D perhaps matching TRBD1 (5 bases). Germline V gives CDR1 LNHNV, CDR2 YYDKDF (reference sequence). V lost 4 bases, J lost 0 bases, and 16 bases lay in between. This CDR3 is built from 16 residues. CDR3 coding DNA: TGTGCCACCAGCATCGGAAAGGACACTTACTCCTACGAGCAGTACTTC. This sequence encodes CATSIGKDTYSYEQYF.

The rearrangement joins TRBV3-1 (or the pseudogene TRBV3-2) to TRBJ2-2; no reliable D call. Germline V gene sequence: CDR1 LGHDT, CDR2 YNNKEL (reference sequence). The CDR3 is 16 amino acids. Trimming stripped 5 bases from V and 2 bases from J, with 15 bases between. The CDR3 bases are TGTGCCAGCAGCGTTTGGCTTGGCGGTAACACCGGGGAGCTGTTTTTT. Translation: CASSVWLGGNTGELFF.

The CDR3 region has the DNA TGTGCCAGCGGAATGGGGACTGACTCCTACGAGCAGTACTTC. Translating gives CASGMGTDSYEQYF. The chain carries TRBV2 and TRBJ2-7; the D gene is possibly TRBD2 (6 bases). Per the germline V gene, CDR1 is SNHLY and CDR2 is FYNNEI. The CDR3 totals 14 residues. V lost 8 bases to trimming and J lost 0 bases, with 14 bases between them.

In DNA form, the CDR3 reads TGTGCCAGCCAATTTAGACAGGGTGGGGAGCAGTACTTC. This gives the protein CASQFRQGGEQYF. The gene calls are TRBV27 and TRBJ2-7, with 7 bases that match TRBD1. With 8 bases clipped from V and 7 bases from J, the junction kept 11 bases outside the gene matches. The CDR3 runs to 13 residues. Germline V gene lookup returns CDR1 MNHEY and CDR2 SMNVEV (reference sequence).

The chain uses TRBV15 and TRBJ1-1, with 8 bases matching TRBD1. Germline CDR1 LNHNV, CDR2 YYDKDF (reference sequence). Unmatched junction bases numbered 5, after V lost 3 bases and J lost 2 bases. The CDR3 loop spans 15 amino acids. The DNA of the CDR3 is TGTGCCACCAGCAGTTACAGGGGGGACAACACTGAAGCTTTCTTT. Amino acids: CATSSYRGDNTEAFF.

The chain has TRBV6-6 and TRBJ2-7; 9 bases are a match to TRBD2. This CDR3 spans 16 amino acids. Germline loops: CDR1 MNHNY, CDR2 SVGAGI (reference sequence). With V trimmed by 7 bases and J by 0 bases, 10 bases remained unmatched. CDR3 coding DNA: TGTGCCAGCACTCCGAGGAGCGGGGGGTCCTCCTACGAGCAGTACTTC. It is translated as CASTPRSGGSSYEQYF.

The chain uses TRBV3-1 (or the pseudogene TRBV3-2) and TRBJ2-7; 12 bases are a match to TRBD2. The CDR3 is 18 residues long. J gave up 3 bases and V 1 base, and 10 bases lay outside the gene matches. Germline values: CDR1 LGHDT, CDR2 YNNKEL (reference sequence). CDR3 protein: CASSQVTSGGHQVYEQYF. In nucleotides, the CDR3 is TGTGCCAGCAGCCAAGTTACTAGCGGGGGGCACCAGGTCTACGAGCAGTACTTC.

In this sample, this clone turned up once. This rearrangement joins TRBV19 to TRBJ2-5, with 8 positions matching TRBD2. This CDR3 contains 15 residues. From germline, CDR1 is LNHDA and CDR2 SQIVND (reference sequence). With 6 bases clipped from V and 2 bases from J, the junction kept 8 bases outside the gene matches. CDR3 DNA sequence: TGTGCCAGTAGCGGGACTAGGATAGGTCAAGAGACCCAGTACTTC. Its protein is CASSGTRIGQETQYF.

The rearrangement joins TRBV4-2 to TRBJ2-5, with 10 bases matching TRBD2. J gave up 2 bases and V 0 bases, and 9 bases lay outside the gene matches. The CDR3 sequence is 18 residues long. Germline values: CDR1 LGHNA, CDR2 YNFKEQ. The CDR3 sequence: CASSQDPLAGGRQETQYF. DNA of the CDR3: TGTGCCAGCAGCCAAGATCCTTTAGCGGGGGGCCGGCAAGAGACCCAGTACTTC.